These 8 T cell receptor beta chains share one sample of origin, sequenced in a study of siplizumab effects on memory and regulatory T cells. Repertoires were generated with immunoSEQ multiplex PCR, while TCRdb's copy carries only in-frame clones and drops some. The sample has approximately 75,000 clones, 90% to 95% seen once. The sample was CD8+ T cells sorted from blood. The receptors here all came from a human donor in good health.

V is TRBV30 and J is TRBJ2-1; TRBD2 might be the D (6 bases). The germline V gene has CDR1 GTSNPN and CDR2 SVGIG (reference sequence). The CDR3 extends over 11 amino acids. V lost 1 base and J lost 10, with 8 bases in between. CDR3 nucleotides: TGTGCCTGGAGTGGCGGAGGGGAGCAGTTCTTC. Protein sequence: CAWSGGGEQFF.

J is TRBJ2-5 and V is TRBV19; D is perhaps TRBD1 or TRBD2 (6 bases each). The germline V and J ends were trimmed by 4 bases and 1 base, with 13 bases remaining between them. CDR1 LNHDA and CDR2 SQIVND come from the germline V gene (reference sequence). The CDR3 consists of 15 residues. CDR3 nucleotide sequence: TGTGCCAGTAGTAAGAGGGGGGCCTCCCAAGAGACCCAGTACTTC. Translation gives CASSKRGASQETQYF.

This chain uses TRBV4-3 with TRBJ2-1, with D possibly called TRBD1 or TRBD2 (5 bases each). This CDR3 is built from 13 residues. V gave up 1 base and J gave up 7 bases, with 8 bases separating them. Germline CDR1 is LGHNA and CDR2 is YSLEER. CDR3 residues: CASSQGDGNEQFF. The CDR3 bases are TGCGCCAGCAGCCAAGGGGACGGGAATGAGCAGTTCTTC.

The chain is built from TRBV4-1 and TRBJ2-1; 8 bases fit TRBD2. This CDR3 has 17 amino acids. From germline, CDR1 is MGHRA and CDR2 YSYEKL. V gave up 0 bases and J gave up 8 bases; unmatched junction bases: 12. CDR3 residues: CASSQDRETSVEDEQFF. The CDR3 bases are TGCGCCAGCAGCCAAGATCGGGAGACTAGCGTAGAGGATGAGCAGTTCTTC.

The J gene is TRBJ2-3, the V gene TRBV7-3; a weak D match, TRBD2 (5 bases). Deletions cut 2 bases from V and 6 bases from J, with 9 bases between. CDR1 is SGHTA and CDR2 is FQGTGA in the germline V gene. The CDR3 loop spans 13 amino acids. CDR3 DNA sequence: TGTGCCAGCAGCTTAGGCAAGCGGGATACGCAGTATTTT. Translating it yields CASSLGKRDTQYF.

This sequence joins TRBV28 and TRBJ2-7; TRBD2 matches 7 bases. Germline V gene data show CDR1 as MDHEN and CDR2 as SYDVKM. The CDR3 length is 13 residues. Germline trimming cut 8 bases from V and 4 bases from J; bases unmatched to any gene: 8. The DNA of the CDR3 is TGTGCCAGCGGACTGGGGGGGGGTTACGAGCAGTACTTC. Encoded protein: CASGLGGGYEQYF.

This clone is a singleton in its sample. The chain employs TRBV7-3 and TRBJ2-3, with TRBD1 matching over 7 bases. The V segment lost 5 bases and the J segment 2 bases; nucleotides outside the gene matches: 7. CDR3 length: 15 residues. The V gene's germline CDR1 is SGHTA and CDR2 FQGTGA. The chain's CDR3 is CASSPTGVNTDTQYF. The CDR3 coding sequence is TGTGCCAGCAGCCCAACAGGGGTGAACACAGATACGCAGTATTTT.

The chain is built from TRBV19 and TRBJ2-5; D is perhaps TRBD1 or TRBD2 (5 bases each). The CDR3 has 15 residues. With 5 bases removed from V and 0 bases from J, the gap between germline ends came to 13 bases. Germline lookup yields CDR1 LNHDA and CDR2 SQIVND (reference sequence). In DNA, the CDR3 is TGTGCCAGTAGTGCAGGGTCCGGGAACCAAGAGACCCAGTACTTC. Encoded protein: CASSAGSGNQETQYF.